This entry concerns a single TCR beta chain. This CDR3 is also generated by other DNA sequences in the sample. The data were obtained in a study of shared clonotypes between healthy human individuals. Trimming removed 0 bases at V and 8 bases at J, with 14 bases between. Germline assignment: CDR1 SGDLS and CDR2 YYNGEE. The CDR3 runs 15 residues. Sequencing used immunoSEQ multiplex PCR; TCRdb keeps in-frame clones, though not all of them. The sample lists millions of clones, just under 95% occurring once. Cells designated naive CD8 were CD45RO-negative and were positively selected for CCR7, with terminally differentiated effector memory CD45RA+ cells excluded.

The receptor's source is a man younger than 35 in good health. Material for sequencing was naive CD8+ T cells sorted from blood. The chain carries TRBV9 and TRBJ2-2; D is possibly TRBD2 (6 bases). The CDR3 region is CASSVVGLGTGELFF. CDR3 coding DNA: TGTGCCAGCAGCGTAGTTGGGCTGGGGACTGGGGAGCTGTTTTTT.